This passage covers 30 T cell receptor beta chains from one sample sequenced in a study of blood T cells in healthy people across ages. A second PCR of 7 to 11 cycles used a sample-barcoded 5' primer and a J-beta primer mix. TCRdb itself ran the 5' RACE reads through MiXCR, one entry per CDR3 protein. The sample contains roughly 800,000 distinct CDR3 sequences, approximately 24% of which appear only once. These data are also associated with another study on T cells of mothers and their children.

Sequencing was carried out using blood. These receptors all stem from a boy aged 5-17 years in good health.

Comment on this clonotype: The junction differs from germline at one of its ends, possibly a read error. The gene calls are TRBV12-5 and TRBJ2-1; 7 nucleotides agree with TRBD1. The germline V gene encodes CDR1 LGHNT and CDR2 FRNRAP. The CDR3 has 16 amino acids. For the CDR3, the DNA is TGTGCTAGTAGTTTTGCCGTGACAGGGATTTTCAATGAGCAGTTCTTC. Amino acids: CASSFAVTGIFNEQFF. Full variable domain (remainder filled in from reference TRBV12-5 and TRBJ2-1): DARVTQTPRHKVTEMGQEVTMRCQPILGHNTVFWYRQTMMQGLELLAYFRNRAPLDDSGMPKDRFSAEMPDATLATLKIQPSEPRDSAVYFCASSFAVTGIFNEQFFGPGTRLTVL.

This clonotype was picked up a small number of times. This chain links TRBV20-1 with TRBJ1-4, with D unclear. Between the trimmed V and J ends, which lost 5 bases and 0 bases, there was a span of 10 bases. Looked up from germline, CDR1 is DFQATT and CDR2 is SNEGSKA (reference sequence). There are 14 residues in the CDR3. CDR3 sequence reads: CSAPIKTTNEKLFF. The CDR3 DNA reads as TGCAGTGCTCCGATTAAGACAACTAATGAAAAACTGTTTTTT.

The gene calls are TRBV20-1 and TRBJ2-5, with 10 bases that match TRBD2. Germline lookup yields CDR1 DFQATT and CDR2 SNEGSKA (reference sequence). The V segment lost 0 bases and the J segment 4 bases; nucleotides outside the gene matches: 8. This CDR3 region has 16 residues. In nucleotides, the CDR3 is TGCAGTGCTAGAGATCCAACTAGCGGGGTTTCAGAGACCCAGTACTTC. Translating it yields CSARDPTSGVSETQYF.

The CDR3 nucleotides read TGCGCCAGCAGCCACCCTATAACAGGGACAGTTGCAACTAATGAAAAACTGTTTTTT. Protein: CASSHPITGTVATNEKLFF. The chain couples TRBV4-1 to TRBJ1-4; 7 bases match TRBD1. The trim removed 3 bases at V and 0 bases at J, leaving 13 bases unmatched. This CDR3 comprises 19 residues. CDR1 is MGHRA, CDR2 YSYEKL, per germline.

The V call is TRBV7-2, the J call TRBJ2-5, with D possibly TRBD2 on 6 matching bases. Germline V CDR1 and CDR2: SGHTA, FQGNSA. There are 13 residues in the CDR3. V lost 2 bases and J 7 bases, leaving 11 bases between the germline ends. CDR3 bases: TGTGCCAGCAGCTTAAGGGACTTCGGGACCCAGTACTTC. This codes for CASSLRDFGTQYF.

This clonotype was observed a few times. The V and J genes are TRBV29-1 and TRBJ2-4, with D uncertain. The V end was cut by 2 bases, the J end by 0 bases, with 11 bases between. Germline V gene lookup returns CDR1 SQVTM and CDR2 ANQGSEA. This CDR3 is 15 amino acids long. CDR3 DNA: TGCAGCGTTGAATTTCAGTCTGTAGCCAAAAACATTCAGTACTTC. It translates to CSVEFQSVAKNIQYF.

Only a few counts were recorded for this clonotype. J is TRBJ1-1 and V is TRBV5-5; D remains ambiguous. The ends were cut back, 6 bases at V and 0 bases at J, with 12 bases in the middle. Per germline, CDR1 SGHKS and CDR2 YYEKEE (reference sequence). CDR3 length: 14 amino acids. In DNA form, the CDR3 reads TGTGCCAGCACCATACGTGTCATGAACACTGAAGCTTTCTTT. It specifies CASTIRVMNTEAFF.

The chain couples TRBV6-1 to TRBJ2-1; TRBD2 matches 7 bases. With 6 bases clipped from V and 6 bases from J, the junction kept 5 bases outside the gene matches. From germline, CDR1 is MNHNS and CDR2 SASEGT. The CDR3 extends over 13 amino acids. The CDR3 reads CASSFGRSNEQFF. The CDR3, as DNA: TGTGCCAGCAGCTTCGGGAGGAGCAATGAGCAGTTCTTC.

The V call is TRBV29-1, the J call TRBJ2-5; D tentatively reads TRBD1 or TRBD2 (5 bases each). Trimming left V 3 bases short and J 3 bases short, with 14 bases between. Germline V gene lookup returns CDR1 SQVTM and CDR2 ANQGSEA. This CDR3 has 14 amino acids. CDR3 coding DNA: TGCAGCGTTGAGGTACGAGGGGCCGAAGAGACCCAGTACTTC. Translation gives CSVEVRGAEETQYF.

The table lists this clonotype with many counts. This rearrangement joins TRBV5-1 to TRBJ2-5; D is unresolved. V was trimmed by 4 bases and J by 2 bases, leaving 9 bases between them. This CDR3 has 13 residues. Germline CDR1 and CDR2: SGHRS and YFSETQ. The CDR3 loop is CASSPDWQETQYF. DNA of the CDR3: TGCGCCAGCAGCCCTGACTGGCAAGAGACCCAGTACTTC.

This clonotype was detected a few times. The chain joins TRBV7-4 to TRBJ1-1; D not certain. The V end lost 3 bases, the J end lost 5 bases, and 25 bases lay between the germline ends. The CDR3 extends over 18 amino acids. Germline V CDR1 and CDR2: SGHVT, SQSDAQ. The CDR3: CASSFENPRTGRETEAFF. The CDR3 DNA follows: TGTGCCAGCAGCTTTGAGAACCCTCGGACGGGGAGGGAGACTGAAGCTTTCTTT.

This clonotype was counted only a few times. One junction end disagrees with the germline gene, perhaps due to a read error. The gene calls are TRBV5-8 and TRBJ2-5; D is perhaps TRBD2 (5 bases). Germline V gives CDR1 SGHTS, CDR2 YDEGEE. The CDR3 is 14 amino acids. The CDR3 DNA reads TGTGCCAGCAGCTCCTGGAGTAGCTGGGAGACCCGGTACTTC. This gives the protein CASSSWSSWETRYF.

V usage is TRBV3-1 and J usage is TRBJ1-2, with D possibly being TRBD1 (5 bases). The germline gives CDR1 LGHDT, CDR2 YNNKEL (reference sequence). The CDR3 runs to 17 residues. Trimming shortened V by 3 bases and J by 4 bases, and 21 bases separated the two germline ends. The CDR3 reads CASSHLPGTISAYGYTF. The CDR3 DNA is TGTGCCAGCAGCCACCTTCCCGGGACTATATCTGCCTATGGCTACACCTTC.

J is TRBJ2-7 and V is TRBV9, with TRBD2 identical over 7 bases. V was clipped by 3 bases and J by 6 bases; unmatched bases: 6. There are 13 residues in the CDR3. The germline CDR1 and CDR2 sequences are SGDLS and YYNGEE. The CDR3 reads CASSAGGEGEQYF. DNA for the CDR3: TGTGCCAGCAGCGCCGGCGGGGAGGGCGAGCAGTACTTC.

This rearrangement joins TRBV12-3 or TRBV12-4 to TRBJ1-5; D remains ambiguous. Trimming removed 1 base from V and 6 bases from J, with 7 bases in between. The CDR3 covers 13 residues. CDR3 amino acids: CASSLGSGQPQHF. The CDR3 nucleotides read TGTGCCAGCAGTTTAGGTTCGGGTCAGCCCCAGCATTTT.

This clonotype was seen more than once but under ten times. V usage is TRBV29-1 and J usage is TRBJ1-4; D ambiguous. V shed 7 bases and J shed 0 bases, with 9 bases lying between them. Germline V lookup: CDR1 SQVTM, CDR2 ANQGSEA. This CDR3 spans 13 amino acids. The DNA of the CDR3 is TGCAGCGCCCAATTAGCAACTAATGAAAAACTGTTTTTT. Protein sequence: CSAQLATNEKLFF.

This clonotype was seen a few times. The V gene is TRBV10-3, the J gene TRBJ2-5; TRBD2 matches at 10 bases. CDR3 length equals 20 residues. The ends lost 0 bases at V and 5 bases at J; junction bases unmatched: 18. Per germline, CDR1 ENHRY and CDR2 SYGVKD. CDR3 amino acids: CAISESVLAGEISSRETQYF. CDR3 nucleotide sequence: TGTGCCATCAGTGAGTCTGTTCTAGCGGGGGAGATAAGTTCCAGGGAGACCCAGTACTTC.

This clonotype was observed a few times. The chain couples TRBV28 to TRBJ2-7; 10 nucleotides line up with TRBD1. The CDR3 runs to 14 residues. The V gene's germline CDR1 is MDHEN and CDR2 SYDVKM. With 7 bases clipped from V and 6 bases from J, the junction kept 9 bases outside the gene matches. DNA for the CDR3: TGTGCCAGCACCATGGGACAGGGGAGTGGCGAGCAGTACTTC. It codes for CASTMGQGSGEQYF.

This clonotype occurred once. The chain has TRBV20-1 and TRBJ2-6, with D possibly matching TRBD1 (5 bases). The CDR3 sequence is 16 residues long. Trimming took 2 bases from V and 0 from J, leaving 11 bases between them. Germline V gene data show CDR1 as DFQATT and CDR2 as SNEGSKA (reference sequence). CDR3 DNA sequence: TGCAGTGCTAGAACCAGAGACAGCTCTGGGGCCAACGTCCTGACTTTC. Its protein product is CSARTRDSSGANVLTF.

This clonotype has only a few counts. This chain connects TRBV7-9 to TRBJ2-2; D unresolved. In germline, CDR1 is SEHNR, CDR2 FQNEAQ (reference sequence). The CDR3 runs to 14 residues. V was trimmed by 5 bases and J by 5 bases, leaving 12 bases between them. The CDR3 spells CASSVALGTGELFF. Here the CDR3 DNA reads TGTGCCAGCAGCGTCGCCCTAGGGACCGGGGAGCTGTTTTTT.

The V gene is TRBV2, the J gene TRBJ2-7; D ambiguous. The CDR3 spans 11 residues. From germline, CDR1 is SNHLY and CDR2 FYNNEI. Between the trimmed V and J ends, which lost 4 bases and 12 bases, there was a span of 13 bases. The CDR3: CASSVRIHPYF. The DNA of the CDR3 is TGTGCCAGCAGTGTGAGAATACATCCGTACTTC.

This clonotype showed up just a few times. The chain combines TRBV7-6 with TRBJ1-6; D is uncertain. There are 15 residues in the CDR3. The V end lost 5 bases, the J end lost 6 bases, and 14 bases lay between the germline ends. The germline CDR1 and CDR2 sequences are SGHVS and FNYEAQ. CDR3 coding DNA: TGTGCCAGCAGCCAACCAACCGGAATTAATTCACCCCTCCACTTT. Translated, it gives CASSQPTGINSPLHF. Combining the CDR3 with reference TRBV7-6 and TRBJ1-6 gives the whole variable domain GAGVSQSPRYKVTKRGQDVALRCDPISGHVSLYWYRQALGQGPEFLTYFNYEAQQDKSGLPNDRFSAERPEGSISTLTIQRTEQRDSAMYRCASSQPTGINSPLHFGNGTRLTVT.

This clonotype has just a few counts. This chain links TRBV24-1 with TRBJ2-3, with a weak D call TRBD1 (7 bases). V was shortened by 2 bases and J by 7 bases, with 9 bases between the two germline ends. The length of the CDR3 is 13 residues. Germline V gives CDR1 KGHDR, CDR2 SFDVKD. The CDR3 protein is CATSDSGGNTQYF. The CDR3 DNA follows: TGTGCCACCAGTGATTCAGGGGGGAATACGCAGTATTTT.

The V gene is TRBV6-6, the J gene TRBJ1-1, with D hard to call. The CDR3 runs to 13 residues. Germline loops: CDR1 MNHNY, CDR2 SVGAGI (reference sequence). The V end lost 6 bases, the J end lost 4 bases, and 12 bases lay between the germline ends. CDR3 DNA: TGTGCCAGCAGCTACAGCTATGGCACTGAAGCTTTCTTT. As protein: CASSYSYGTEAFF.

The chain couples TRBV7-9 to TRBJ1-4, with D perhaps TRBD1 (6 bases). The CDR3 is made up of 15 amino acids. Deletions cut 3 bases from V and 4 bases from J, with 12 bases between. Germline values: CDR1 SEHNR, CDR2 FQNEAQ (reference sequence). The CDR3: CASSFTTGGNEKLFF. The CDR3 DNA is TGTGCCAGCAGCTTTACGACAGGAGGTAATGAAAAACTGTTTTTT.

V usage is TRBV10-3 and J usage is TRBJ2-1, with 9 bases that match TRBD1. After removal of 6 bases from V and 5 bases from J, the junction contained 5 bases not matched to a gene. The CDR3 runs 14 residues. Per germline, CDR1 ENHRY and CDR2 SYGVKD. CDR3 nucleotides: TGTGCCATCAGGAGCGACAGGGGGGACAATGAGCAGTTCTTC. It encodes CAIRSDRGDNEQFF.

The V call is TRBV7-2, the J call TRBJ2-6, with a tentative D call TRBD1 (6 bases). This CDR3 has 14 residues. Trimming cost V 6 bases and J 2 bases, with 8 bases left between them. Germline lookup yields CDR1 SGHTA and CDR2 FQGNSA. This CDR3 is CASRQGTGANVLTF. The CDR3 DNA is TGTGCCAGCAGACAGGGAACTGGGGCCAACGTCCTGACTTTC.

This clonotype has a handful of counts. This rearrangement joins TRBV18 to TRBJ2-5; unclear D gene. With the DNA end fitting TRBJ2-1 better, the J assignment may be wrong. This CDR3 has 14 residues. Germline V CDR1 and CDR2: KGHSH, LQKENI. CDR3 residues: CASSPPSRRNEQFF. The CDR3 DNA sequence: TGTGCCAGCTCACCACCGTCCCGCAGGAATGAGCAGTTCTTC.

This clonotype was counted a few times. The chain joins TRBV7-3 to TRBJ2-5; tentatively, D is TRBD1 or TRBD2 (5 bases each). Gene TRBJ2-7 matches the end of the DNA better, so the J call may be wrong. The CDR3 consists of 16 residues. In germline, CDR1 is SGHTA, CDR2 FQGTGA. In nucleotides, the CDR3 is TGTGCCAGCAGCCCGCGACAGCCCCTGGGAGACTACGAGCAGTACTTC. It specifies CASSPRQPLGDYEQYF.

J is TRBJ2-2 and V is TRBV6-5; TRBD1 agrees at 7 bases. CDR3 length: 14 residues. Germline V gene lookup returns CDR1 MNHEY and CDR2 SVGAGI. Unmatched junction bases numbered 2, after V lost 3 bases and J lost 4 bases. The chain's CDR3 is CASSYRDSTGELFF. The CDR3 bases are TGTGCCAGCAGTTATCGGGACAGCACCGGGGAGCTGTTTTTT.